These T cell receptor beta chains were read from a single sample in a study of blood T cell repertoires in COVID-19. Assay used: immunoSEQ multiplex PCR; TCRdb lists only in-frame clones, some missing. The sample contains more than 200,000 clones, 65% to 85% of which appear only once. Sequencing was performed on peripheral blood. Receptor source: a woman in her forties with active or convalescent COVID-19. CDR3s include the opening cysteine and the closing phenylalanine or tryptophan. D genes are given only for firm matches. Only some rows state a clone size, as once, few, many or a class for expanded clones.

V gene: TRBV11-2
D gene: NA
J gene: TRBJ1-2
clone size: NA
CDR3 DNA: TGTGCCAGCAGCTTAGATCCCGGAGAAGGTGGCTACACCTTC
CDR3 protein: CASSLDPGEGGYTF

V gene: TRBV9
D gene: NA
J gene: TRBJ1-3
clone size: many
CDR3 DNA: TGTGCCAGCAGCGCAACAGGGAACACTTATGGAAACACCATATATTTT
CDR3 protein: CASSATGNTYGNTIYF

V gene: TRBV6-6
D gene: TRBD1
J gene: TRBJ2-1
clone size: NA
CDR3 DNA: TGTGCCAGCAGCCCCCGGGACAGGGAGGGCGATGAGCAGTTCTTC
CDR3 protein: CASSPRDREGDEQFF

V gene: TRBV3-1/TRBV3-2
D gene: NA
J gene: TRBJ1-2
clone size: few
CDR3 DNA: TGTGCCAGCAGCCAAGAAGGAGTAGGGGTTTATGGCTACACCTTC
CDR3 protein: CASSQEGVGVYGYTF

V gene: TRBV27
D gene: TRBD1
J gene: TRBJ1-1
clone size: NA
CDR3 DNA: TGTGCCAGCAGTTTGACAGGGCCCATAAACACTGAAGCTTTCTTT
CDR3 protein: CASSLTGPINTEAFF

V gene: TRBV12-3/TRBV12-4
D gene: TRBD1
J gene: TRBJ1-2
clone size: NA
CDR3 DNA: TGTGCCAGCAGTTTCCAGGGGGACTATGGCTACACCTTC
CDR3 protein: CASSFQGDYGYTF

V gene: TRBV3-1/TRBV3-2
D gene: NA
J gene: TRBJ1-2
clone size: NA
CDR3 DNA: TGTGCCAGCAGCCAAAACAGGGTCGCGAACTATGGCTACACCTTC
CDR3 protein: CASSQNRVANYGYTF

V gene: TRBV10-3
D gene: TRBD1
J gene: TRBJ1-1
clone size: NA
CDR3 DNA: TGTGCCACTTTGACAGGGGGGAACACTGAAGCTTTCTTT
CDR3 protein: CATLTGGNTEAFF

V gene: TRBV28
D gene: NA
J gene: TRBJ2-6
clone size: NA
CDR3 DNA: TGTGCCAGCGTCAGGTCCTCTGGGGCCAACGTCCTGACTTTC
CDR3 protein: CASVRSSGANVLTF

V gene: TRBV5-1
D gene: TRBD1
J gene: TRBJ2-7
clone size: once
CDR3 DNA: TGCGCCAGCACCCTCGGGGACAGGCAGTACTTC
CDR3 protein: CASTLGDRQYF

V gene: TRBV5-1
D gene: NA
J gene: TRBJ2-3
clone size: NA
CDR3 DNA: TGCGCCAGCAGCTACCGGACAAGCACAGATACGCAGTATTTT
CDR3 protein: CASSYRTSTDTQYF

V gene: TRBV5-4
D gene: TRBD1
J gene: TRBJ1-2
clone size: NA
CDR3 DNA: TGTGCCAGCAGCCAACGACAGGGGGCGGATGGCTACACCTTC
CDR3 protein: CASSQRQGADGYTF

V gene: TRBV6-5
D gene: NA
J gene: TRBJ2-7
clone size: NA
CDR3 DNA: TGTGCCAGCAGTCGAGACAGAGCCTACGAGCAGTACTTC
CDR3 protein: CASSRDRAYEQYF

V gene: TRBV6-5
D gene: NA
J gene: TRBJ1-1
clone size: NA
CDR3 DNA: TGTGCCAGCAGGTTTGGGCAGCACACTGAAGCTTTCTTT
CDR3 protein: CASRFGQHTEAFF

V gene: TRBV19
D gene: TRBD2
J gene: TRBJ2-2
clone size: NA
CDR3 DNA: TGTGCCAGTAGTGTTAGCGGGGGGACCGGGGAGCTGTTTTTT
CDR3 protein: CASSVSGGTGELFF

V gene: TRBV9
D gene: NA
J gene: TRBJ2-3
clone size: NA
CDR3 DNA: TGTGCCAGCAGCCCGTGGACTACGAGCACAGATACGCAGTATTTT
CDR3 protein: CASSPWTTSTDTQYF

V gene: TRBV11-3
D gene: NA
J gene: TRBJ2-2
clone size: NA
CDR3 DNA: TGTGCCAGCAGCTTGACAGGGAACACCGGGGAGCTGTTTTTT
CDR3 protein: CASSLTGNTGELFF

V gene: TRBV6-5
D gene: NA
J gene: TRBJ1-1
clone size: NA
CDR3 DNA: TGTGCCAGCAGTTACTTCTCTTCCGCTGAAGCTTTCTTT
CDR3 protein: CASSYFSSAEAFF

V gene: TRBV30
D gene: NA
J gene: TRBJ1-6
clone size: few
CDR3 DNA: TGTGCCTGGAGTAGCTCTAGCTCCTATAATTCACCCCTCCACTTT
CDR3 protein: CAWSSSSSYNSPLHF

V gene: TRBV20-1
D gene: TRBD2
J gene: TRBJ2-5
clone size: NA
CDR3 DNA: TGCAGTGCTAGTGGGACTAGCGGTGTCAGGGAGACCCAGTACTTC
CDR3 protein: CSASGTSGVRETQYF

V gene: TRBV18
D gene: TRBD1
J gene: TRBJ1-1
clone size: NA
CDR3 DNA: TGTGCCAGCTCATTTACCCACGAGGGGGCCACTGAAGCTTTCTTT
CDR3 protein: CASSFTHEGATEAFF

V gene: TRBV5-1
D gene: NA
J gene: TRBJ1-1
clone size: NA
CDR3 DNA: TGCGCCAGCAGCTTCGGCAGCGGGACCACTGAAGCTTTCTTT
CDR3 protein: CASSFGSGTTEAFF

V gene: TRBV5-4
D gene: TRBD1
J gene: TRBJ1-2
clone size: NA
CDR3 DNA: TGTGCCAGCAGCTCAAGGACAGGGAACTATGGCTACACCTTC
CDR3 protein: CASSSRTGNYGYTF

V gene: TRBV19
D gene: TRBD1
J gene: TRBJ2-2
clone size: NA
CDR3 DNA: TGTGCCAGTAGTCCAACCGGGACAGGGAACACCGGGGAGCTGTTTTTT
CDR3 protein: CASSPTGTGNTGELFF

V gene: TRBV24-1
D gene: NA
J gene: TRBJ1-1
clone size: NA
CDR3 DNA: TGTGCCACCAGTGAGCGAGGGAACACTGAAGCTTTCTTT
CDR3 protein: CATSERGNTEAFF

V gene: TRBV5-6
D gene: NA
J gene: TRBJ2-5
clone size: NA
CDR3 DNA: TGTGCCAGCAGCGATCGACTGGAGGTGGTTCAAGAGACCCAGTACTTC
CDR3 protein: CASSDRLEVVQETQYF

V gene: TRBV9
D gene: TRBD2
J gene: TRBJ2-1
clone size: NA
CDR3 DNA: TGTGCCAGCAGCGTAGCGGGGGGGCTCAATGAGCAGTTCTTC
CDR3 protein: CASSVAGGLNEQFF

V gene: TRBV19
D gene: NA
J gene: TRBJ1-2
clone size: NA
CDR3 DNA: TGTGCCAGTAGTATAGTCCGGGATAACTATGGCTACACCTTC
CDR3 protein: CASSIVRDNYGYTF

V gene: TRBV21-1
D gene: NA
J gene: TRBJ1-4
clone size: NA
CDR3 DNA: TGTGCCAGCAGCAATTTCAGGGGGCAGGAGGAAAAACTGTTTTTT
CDR3 protein: CASSNFRGQEEKLFF

V gene: TRBV5-6
D gene: NA
J gene: TRBJ2-2
clone size: NA
CDR3 DNA: TGTGCCAGCAGCTTGCTGACAGTCGCGAACACCGGGGAGCTGTTTTTT
CDR3 protein: CASSLLTVANTGELFF

V gene: TRBV6-5
D gene: NA
J gene: TRBJ1-3
clone size: NA
CDR3 DNA: TGTGCCAGCAGGGGGACTGGATCTGGGAACACCATATATTTT
CDR3 protein: CASRGTGSGNTIYF

V gene: TRBV19
D gene: NA
J gene: TRBJ1-2
clone size: NA
CDR3 DNA: TGTGCCAGTAGTATATCCCGTGGGCAGGGACTTGGCTACACCTTC
CDR3 protein: CASSISRGQGLGYTF

V gene: TRBV12-3/TRBV12-4
D gene: TRBD1
J gene: TRBJ2-3
clone size: few
CDR3 DNA: TGTGCCAGCAGTCCGGACAGGGTTACGCAGTATTTT
CDR3 protein: CASSPDRVTQYF

V gene: TRBV19
D gene: TRBD1
J gene: TRBJ1-5
clone size: NA
CDR3 DNA: TGTGCCAGTAGTACAGGGGGCCGGCAGCCCCAGCATTTT
CDR3 protein: CASSTGGRQPQHF

V gene: TRBV6-5
D gene: TRBD1
J gene: TRBJ1-2
clone size: few
CDR3 DNA: TGTGCCAGCAGTTACTCTAGGGACAGGGTAGGCTATGGCTACACCTTC
CDR3 protein: CASSYSRDRVGYGYTF

V gene: TRBV5-6
D gene: TRBD1
J gene: TRBJ2-3
clone size: NA
CDR3 DNA: TGTGCCAGCAGCGGCCGGACAGGGGGCGGCACAGATACGCAGTATTTT
CDR3 protein: CASSGRTGGGTDTQYF

V gene: TRBV18
D gene: NA
J gene: TRBJ1-2
clone size: once
CDR3 DNA: TGTGCCAGCTCACCCTCTCCCGGGGGGAGGGCGCCTGGCTACACCTTC
CDR3 protein: CASSPSPGGRAPGYTF

V gene: TRBV6-6
D gene: NA
J gene: TRBJ1-2
clone size: NA
CDR3 DNA: TGTGCCAGCAGTTACCGAGAGGGACTAGATGGCTACACCTTC
CDR3 protein: CASSYREGLDGYTF

V gene: TRBV14
D gene: TRBD1
J gene: TRBJ2-1
clone size: NA
CDR3 DNA: TGTGCCAGCAGCCAATTACAGGGGTCCTCCTACAATGAGCAGTTCTTC
CDR3 protein: CASSQLQGSSYNEQFF

V gene: TRBV7-9
D gene: NA
J gene: TRBJ2-7
clone size: NA
CDR3 DNA: TGTGCCAGCAACCGGGACTCCCACTACGAGCAGTACTTC
CDR3 protein: CASNRDSHYEQYF

V gene: TRBV3-1/TRBV3-2
D gene: NA
J gene: TRBJ2-7
clone size: NA
CDR3 DNA: TGTGCCAGCAGCCACGGGACGACAGGAAACGAGCAGTACTTC
CDR3 protein: CASSHGTTGNEQYF

V gene: TRBV2
D gene: NA
J gene: TRBJ1-5
clone size: NA
CDR3 DNA: TGTGCCAGCAGTGAATGGAGAGGGTTCGATCAGCCCCAGCATTTT
CDR3 protein: CASSEWRGFDQPQHF

V gene: TRBV11-2
D gene: NA
J gene: TRBJ1-1
clone size: NA
CDR3 DNA: TGTGCCAGCAGCCCGAGCCCCAATATTGAAGCTTTCTTT
CDR3 protein: CASSPSPNIEAFF

V gene: TRBV4-1
D gene: TRBD2
J gene: TRBJ2-3
clone size: NA
CDR3 DNA: TGCGCCAGCATCCCGACTAGCGGGGGGACAGATACGCAGTATTTT
CDR3 protein: CASIPTSGGTDTQYF

V gene: TRBV19
D gene: TRBD1
J gene: TRBJ1-3
clone size: NA
CDR3 DNA: TGTGCCAGTAGTATCGGGGACAGGCTCTCTGGAAACACCATATATTTT
CDR3 protein: CASSIGDRLSGNTIYF